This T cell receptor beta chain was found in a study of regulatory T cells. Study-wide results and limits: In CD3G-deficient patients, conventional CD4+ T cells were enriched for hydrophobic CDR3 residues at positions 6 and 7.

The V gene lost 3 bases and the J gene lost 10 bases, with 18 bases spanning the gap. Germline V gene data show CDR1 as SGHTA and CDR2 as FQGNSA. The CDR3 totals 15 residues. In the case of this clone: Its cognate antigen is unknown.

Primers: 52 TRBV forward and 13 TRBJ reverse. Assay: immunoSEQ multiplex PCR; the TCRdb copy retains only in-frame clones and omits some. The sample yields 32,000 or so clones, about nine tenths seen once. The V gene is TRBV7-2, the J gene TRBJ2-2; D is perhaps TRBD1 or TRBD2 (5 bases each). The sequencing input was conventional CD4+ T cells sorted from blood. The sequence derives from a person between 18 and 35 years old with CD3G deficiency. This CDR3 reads CASSFYVGRSAELFF. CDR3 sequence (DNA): TGTGCCAGCAGCTTTTACGTGGGACGGAGCGCGGAGCTGTTTTTT.